This T cell receptor (beta chain) was found in a study of CD8 T cells in Susac syndrome. CD8+ and CD4+ T cells circulating in blood were sequenced for TCR beta. RNA was extracted with the RNeasy kit, and a quantity of roughly 0.45 to 1 ug was reverse transcribed using random hexamers. TCRdb recomputed calls from the immunoSEQ multiplex PCR reads with MiXCR, one row per CDR3 protein. The repertoire consists of around 180,000 distinct CDR3 sequences, with 90% to 95% occurring once and the leading ten covering more than 0.08%. The length of the CDR3 is 13 residues. V was trimmed by 6 bases and J by 0 bases, leaving 11 bases between them. Germline loops: CDR1 GTSNPN, CDR2 SVGIG (reference sequence).

The TCR was taken from a human donor with multiple sclerosis. The genes are TRBV30 and TRBJ1-2; the D gene is possibly TRBD1 (5 bases). The specimen sequenced was CD4+ T cells from PBMCs. CDR3 DNA sequence: TGTGCCTGCCCCAGGGCCTCTAACTATGGCTACACCTTC. Protein product: CACPRASNYGYTF.